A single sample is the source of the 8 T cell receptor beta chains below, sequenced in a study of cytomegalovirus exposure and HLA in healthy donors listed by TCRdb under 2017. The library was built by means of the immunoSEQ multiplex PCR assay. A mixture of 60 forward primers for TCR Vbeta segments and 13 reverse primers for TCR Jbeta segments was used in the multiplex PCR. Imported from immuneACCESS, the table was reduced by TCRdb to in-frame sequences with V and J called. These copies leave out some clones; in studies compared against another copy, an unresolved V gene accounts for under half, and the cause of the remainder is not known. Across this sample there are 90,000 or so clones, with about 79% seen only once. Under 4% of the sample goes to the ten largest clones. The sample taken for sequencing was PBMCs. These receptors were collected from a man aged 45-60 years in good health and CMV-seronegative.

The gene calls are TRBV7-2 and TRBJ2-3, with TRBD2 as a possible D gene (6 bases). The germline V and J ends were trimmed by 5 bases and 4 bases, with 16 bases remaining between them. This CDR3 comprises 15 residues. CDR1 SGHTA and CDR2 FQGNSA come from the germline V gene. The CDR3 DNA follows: TGTGCCAGCAGCCCCCGGGGAGGTCGCTCAGATACGCAGTATTTT. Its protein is CASSPRGGRSDTQYF. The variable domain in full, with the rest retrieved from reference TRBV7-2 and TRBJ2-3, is GAGVSQSPSNKVTEKGKDVELRCDPISGHTALYWYRQSLGQGLEFLIYFQGNSAPDKSGLPSDRFSAERTGGSVSTLTIQRTQQEDSAVYLCASSPRGGRSDTQYFGPGTRLTVL.

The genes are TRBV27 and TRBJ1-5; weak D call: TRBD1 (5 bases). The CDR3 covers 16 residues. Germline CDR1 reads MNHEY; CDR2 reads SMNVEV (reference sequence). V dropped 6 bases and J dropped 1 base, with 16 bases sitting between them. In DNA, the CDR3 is TGTGCCAGCAGGGGGTCGGGGGGAGGAAGCAATCAGCCCCAGCATTTT. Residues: CASRGSGGGSNQPQHF.

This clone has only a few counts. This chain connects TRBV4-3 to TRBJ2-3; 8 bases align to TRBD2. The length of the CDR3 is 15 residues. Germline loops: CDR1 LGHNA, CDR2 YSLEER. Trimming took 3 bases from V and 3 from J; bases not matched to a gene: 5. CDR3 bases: TGCGCCAGCAGCCAGCCGGGACTAGGAACAGATACGCAGTATTTT. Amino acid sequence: CASSQPGLGTDTQYF.

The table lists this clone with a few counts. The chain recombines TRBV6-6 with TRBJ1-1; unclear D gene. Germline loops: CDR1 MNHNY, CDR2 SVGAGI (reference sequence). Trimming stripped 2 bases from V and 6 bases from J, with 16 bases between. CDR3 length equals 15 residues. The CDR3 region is CASSYTRGSVAEAFF. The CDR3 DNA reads TGTGCCAGCAGTTACACCCGGGGATCGGTTGCTGAAGCTTTCTTT.

CDR3 nucleotide sequence: TGTGCCAGCAGTGGGACAGGGGTTACCGGGGAGCTGTTTTTT. Translated, it gives CASSGTGVTGELFF. The chain employs TRBV25-1 and TRBJ2-2, with 9 bases lining up with TRBD1. This CDR3 contains 14 residues. The germline V gene has CDR1 MGHDK and CDR2 SYGVNS. Trimming removed 4 bases from V and 5 bases from J; junction bases left unmatched: 2.

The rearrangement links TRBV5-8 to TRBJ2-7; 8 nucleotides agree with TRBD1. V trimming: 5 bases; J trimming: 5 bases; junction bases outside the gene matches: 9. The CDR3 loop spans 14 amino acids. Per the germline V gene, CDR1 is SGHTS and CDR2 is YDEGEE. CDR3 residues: CASSPRTGMDEQYF. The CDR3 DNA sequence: TGTGCCAGCAGTCCGCGGACAGGGATGGACGAGCAGTACTTC.

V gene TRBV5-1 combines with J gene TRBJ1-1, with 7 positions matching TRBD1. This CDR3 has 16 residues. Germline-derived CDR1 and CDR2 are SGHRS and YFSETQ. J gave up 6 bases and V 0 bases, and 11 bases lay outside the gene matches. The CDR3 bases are TGCGCCAGCAGCTTGGATCCGGGACAGAAAGGCGCTGAAGCTTTCTTT. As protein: CASSLDPGQKGAEAFF.

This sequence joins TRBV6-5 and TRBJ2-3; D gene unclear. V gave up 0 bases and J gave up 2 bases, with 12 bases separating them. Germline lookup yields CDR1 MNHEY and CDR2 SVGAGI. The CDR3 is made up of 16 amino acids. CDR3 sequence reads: CASSYSVGRNTDTQYF. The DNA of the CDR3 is TGTGCCAGCAGTTACTCGGTTGGGCGAAACACAGATACGCAGTATTTT.